The 5 T cell receptor beta chains reported below all come from one sample, sequenced in a study of regulatory T cells in long-lasting Graves disease. Time point defined: persistent/refractory GD, antithyroid drugs over 5 years with positive TRAb. The authors made the TCR library using RNA they extracted from PBMCs. Construction of the TCR beta libraries employed iRepertoire HTBI primers in conjunction with Arm-PCR of CDR3 regions. TCRdb reanalysed the multiplex PCR reads using MiXCR and keeps one entry per CDR3 protein. The data hold a few hundred thousand distinct CDR3 sequences, with around 23% observed a single time. The sequencing here drew on peripheral blood mononuclear cells (PBMCs), taken when the disease was refractory, from a patient treated with antithyroid drugs. The origin of the receptors is a woman aged 40 to 50 with Graves disease.

This clonotype has just a few counts. The V call is TRBV19, the J call TRBJ1-1; D ambiguous. This CDR3 spans 12 amino acids. The ends were cut back, 6 bases at V and 5 bases at J, with 10 bases in the middle. Germline V gives CDR1 LNHDA, CDR2 SQIVND (reference sequence). DNA of the CDR3: TGTGCCAGTAGCACCGGGAGGACTGAAGCTTTCTTT. It specifies CASSTGRTEAFF.

This clonotype came up a few times. This chain connects TRBV6-1 to TRBJ2-7; possibly TRBD1 for D (6 bases). Trimming took 6 bases from V and 1 from J, leaving 10 bases between them. The CDR3 length is 13 residues. The germline V gene has CDR1 MNHNS and CDR2 SASEGT. The CDR3 region has the DNA TGTGCCAGCAGCAAAGGGGGTTCCTACGAGCAGTACTTC. Residues: CASSKGGSYEQYF.

This clonotype has a count of ten or more. The chain has TRBV19 and TRBJ1-5; D gene unclear. V was clipped by 6 bases and J by 1 base, with 16 bases between them. CDR1 is LNHDA, CDR2 SQIVND, per germline (reference sequence). The CDR3 has 16 amino acids. The CDR3 DNA is TGTGCCAGTAGCGGACCCCAACCACGGAGCAATCAGCCCCAGCATTTT. Protein sequence: CASSGPQPRSNQPQHF.

The sample holds many counts of this clonotype. The chain couples TRBV7-9 to TRBJ1-1; D is unclear. The length of the CDR3 is 13 residues. Germline V gene data show CDR1 as SEHNR and CDR2 as FQNEAQ (reference sequence). Trimming pared 3 bases from V and 1 base from J, leaving 6 bases between. The CDR3 bases are TGTGCCAGCAGCTTGGCAGCGAACACTGAAGCTTTCTTT. Protein: CASSLAANTEAFF.

The CDR3, as DNA: TGTGCCAGCACGGGGTTCGATCAGCCCCAGCATTTT. Translation: CASTGFDQPQHF. This chain links TRBV28 with TRBJ1-5; D ambiguous. CDR1 MDHEN and CDR2 SYDVKM come from the germline V gene. This CDR3 region has 12 residues. V was trimmed by 7 bases and J by 5 bases, leaving 9 bases between them.